This TCR beta chain was sequenced in a study of blood T cell repertoires in COVID-19. Overall study context: COVID-19 samples from acute and convalescent phases originated in the United States, Italy and Spain.

CDR1 and CDR2 from the germline V gene are KGHSH and LQKENI. The CDR3 consists of 14 residues. This clone was seen more than once but under ten times. The junction and the germline gene differ at one end; a read error may be behind it. The assay was immunoSEQ multiplex PCR, and TCRdb's table has in-frame clones only and misses some. This sample carries around 300,000 clones, more than 75% of them seen once, and the ten largest clones take roughly 3%. The sample comprised PBMCs or T cells enriched from blood (not recorded which). This TCR came from a woman aged 18-29 years who had recovered from COVID-19. The J gene is TRBJ1-1, the V gene TRBV18, with 8 positions matching TRBD1. The CDR3: CASSTQGGNSEAFF. CDR3 bases: TGTGCCAGCTCAACACAGGGGGGGAACTCTGAAGCTTTCTTT.